The 14 T cell receptor beta chains presented below share a single source sample, sequenced in a study of T-cell memory formation after mild COVID-19. TCRdb analysed the 5' RACE reads with MiXCR anew, one entry per CDR3 protein. The sample holds hundreds of thousands of distinct CDR3 sequences, 25% to 30% seen once. Sequenced: PBMCs or a T cell subset sorted from them (not recorded which). These receptors all come from an adult woman who had mild COVID-19 (a few samples of this study predate the infection). Cell type and time point are not known.

The V and J genes are TRBV20-1 and TRBJ2-1; 10 bases align to TRBD2. The trim removed 1 base at V and 7 bases at J, leaving 4 bases unmatched. CDR1 DFQATT and CDR2 SNEGSKA come from the germline V gene (reference sequence). The CDR3 length is 14 residues. This CDR3 is CSARGAGGQNEQFF. DNA of the CDR3: TGCAGTGCTAGAGGAGCGGGGGGGCAAAATGAGCAGTTCTTC.

The genes are TRBV9 and TRBJ2-6; TRBD1 aligns across 9 bases. With V trimmed by 4 bases and J by 0 bases, 2 bases remained unmatched. The germline CDR1 and CDR2 sequences are SGDLS and YYNGEE. The CDR3 is made up of 16 amino acids. The CDR3 nucleotides read TGTGCCAGCAGCAGGACAGGGGTCTCTGGGGCCAACGTCCTGACTTTC. This translates into CASSRTGVSGANVLTF. The full variable domain, rest sourced from reference TRBV9 and TRBJ2-6, is DSGVTQTPKHLITATGQRVTLRCSPRSGDLSVYWYQQSLDQGLQFLIQYYNGEERAKGNILERFSAQQFPDLHSELNLSSLELGDSALYFCASSRTGVSGANVLTFGAGSRLTVL.

The V gene is TRBV7-9, the J gene TRBJ1-2, with D perhaps matching TRBD1 (6 bases). Per the germline V gene, CDR1 is SEHNR and CDR2 is FQNEAQ (reference sequence). Deletions cut 0 bases from V and 6 bases from J, with 14 bases between. CDR3 size: 15 residues. CDR3 bases: TGTGCCAGCAGCTTAGCAGGGGGGGTAACTGATGGCTACACCTTC. Amino acid sequence: CASSLAGGVTDGYTF.

This clonotype has only a few counts. V is TRBV4-1 and J is TRBJ2-3; 9 nucleotides agree with TRBD2. Germline loops: CDR1 MGHRA, CDR2 YSYEKL. CDR3 length: 16 residues. V was clipped by 4 bases and J by 6 bases; unmatched bases: 11. The CDR3 DNA sequence: TGCGCCAGCAGCCGGATGGGACTAGCTCCTTCCGATACGCAGTATTTT. Its protein product is CASSRMGLAPSDTQYF.

The V gene is TRBV9, the J gene TRBJ2-7; the match to TRBD1 covers 10 bases. This CDR3 has 15 amino acids. The V segment lost 2 bases and the J segment 5 bases; nucleotides outside the gene matches: 7. Germline CDR1 is SGDLS and CDR2 is YYNGEE. CDR3 region: CASSVTGTGVDEQYF. Written as DNA, the CDR3 is TGTGCCAGCAGCGTTACCGGGACAGGGGTGGACGAGCAGTACTTC. The variable domain in full, completed from reference TRBV9 and TRBJ2-7, reads DSGVTQTPKHLITATGQRVTLRCSPRSGDLSVYWYQQSLDQGLQFLIQYYNGEERAKGNILERFSAQQFPDLHSELNLSSLELGDSALYFCASSVTGTGVDEQYFGPGTRLTVT.

This clonotype was detected a few times. The chain recombines TRBV20-1 with TRBJ2-3; 10 positions agree with TRBD2. Germline lookup yields CDR1 DFQATT and CDR2 SNEGSKA (reference sequence). J lost 1 base, V lost 6 bases, and 7 bases had no gene match. The CDR3 is 15 amino acids. The CDR3 nucleotides read TGCAGTGCCGTCTCCGGGACTAGCGGCACAGATACGCAGTATTTT. Residues: CSAVSGTSGTDTQYF.

The V call is TRBV11-2, the J call TRBJ2-5, with D tentatively TRBD1 or TRBD2 (5 bases each). There are 21 residues in the CDR3. Trimming left V 5 bases short and J 7 bases short, with 38 bases between. Germline V gives CDR1 SGHAT, CDR2 FQNNGV. CDR3 DNA: TGTGCCAGCAGCCCCATCCCCCGAAGGGCCGGGGTCGAAGGGTTGAGGGGGACCCAGTACTTC. Encoded protein: CASSPIPRRAGVEGLRGTQYF.

The chain employs TRBV5-1 and TRBJ2-7; possibly TRBD1 for D (5 bases). From germline, CDR1 is SGHRS and CDR2 YFSETQ. V lost 0 bases and J lost 2, with 12 bases in between. The CDR3 runs to 15 residues. Here the CDR3 DNA reads TGCGCCAGCAGCTTGGCCAAAGACAGCGCCTACGAGCAGTACTTC. This sequence encodes CASSLAKDSAYEQYF.

A few counts support this clonotype. The rearrangement joins TRBV29-1 to TRBJ2-1, with 8 bases identical to TRBD1. The CDR3 runs 16 residues. Germline V lookup: CDR1 SQVTM, CDR2 ANQGSEA. Trimming removed 0 bases from V and 5 bases from J; junction bases left unmatched: 9. The CDR3 DNA reads TGCAGCGTTGAAGATGGTGAGGGACAGGTGAACAATGAGCAGTTCTTC. This sequence encodes CSVEDGEGQVNNEQFF.

In this sample, this clonotype turned up many times. The chain combines TRBV4-3 with TRBJ2-7; 7 positions agree with TRBD2. There are 16 residues in the CDR3. Looked up from germline, CDR1 is LGHNA and CDR2 is YSLEER. V lost 1 base to trimming and J lost 1 base; unmatched junction nucleotides: 7. CDR3: CASSQVSSSGSYEQYF. The CDR3 DNA reads as TGCGCCAGCAGCCAAGTCTCATCTAGCGGATCCTACGAGCAGTACTTC.

This clonotype turned up a few times. This rearrangement joins TRBV28 to TRBJ2-7; D unresolved. The CDR3 is 15 amino acids. CDR1 and CDR2 (germline): MDHEN, SYDVKM. V lost 6 bases, J lost 3 bases, and 18 bases lay in between. CDR3 DNA: TGTGCCAGCAGCCCTCGCGCCCCTACACACTACGAGCAGTACTTC. As protein: CASSPRAPTHYEQYF.

The chain is built from TRBV6-5 and TRBJ2-7; D could derive from TRBD1 or TRBD2 (5 bases each). V lost 2 bases to trimming and J lost 0 bases, with 14 bases between them. Germline values: CDR1 MNHEY, CDR2 SVGAGI. The CDR3 has 16 residues. The CDR3 loop reads CASSYPARGDSYEQYF. The CDR3 nucleotides read TGTGCCAGCAGTTACCCGGCCCGAGGGGACTCCTACGAGCAGTACTTC.

This clonotype has only a few counts. The J gene is TRBJ2-5, the V gene TRBV5-1; D is undetermined. CDR1 is SGHRS and CDR2 is YFSETQ in the germline V gene. The germline V and J ends were trimmed by 5 bases and 2 bases, with 4 bases remaining between them. This CDR3 spans 11 amino acids. The CDR3 DNA follows: TGCGCCAGCAGGGGTCAAGAGACCCAGTACTTC. Its translation: CASRGQETQYF.

V is TRBV4-2 and J is TRBJ1-5; D may be TRBD1 (6 bases). Germline V gene lookup returns CDR1 LGHNA and CDR2 YNFKEQ. The V end lost 0 bases, the J end lost 6 bases, and 21 bases lay between the germline ends. The CDR3 loop spans 18 amino acids. CDR3 nucleotides: TGTGCCAGCAGCCAAGAACTACAGGGTTCCGGAATCGTTCAGCCCCAGCATTTT. It yields the protein CASSQELQGSGIVQPQHF.